The 14 T cell receptor beta chains presented below share a single source sample, sequenced in a study of cytomegalovirus exposure and HLA in healthy donors. PCR used 60 Vbeta primers and 13 Jbeta primers. The repertoire was sequenced with immunoSEQ multiplex PCR; TCRdb's copy has only in-frame clones and lacks some. This sample has 110,000 or so clones, with 65% to 90% found just once. Specimen: PBMCs. These TCRs come from a woman in her forties in good health and CMV-seronegative.

The rearrangement links TRBV30 to TRBJ1-1, with D hard to call. Germline V gene lookup returns CDR1 GTSNPN and CDR2 SVGIG (reference sequence). CDR3 length: 14 residues. V lost 3 bases and J lost 2, with 13 bases in between. The CDR3 region is CAWSLQLFNTEAFF. DNA for the CDR3: TGTGCCTGGAGCCTACAGCTCTTCAACACTGAAGCTTTCTTT.

The V call is TRBV11-1, the J call TRBJ1-2; perhaps TRBD1 as D (5 bases). CDR1 SGHAT and CDR2 FQDESV come from the germline V gene (reference sequence). Trimming stripped 3 bases from V and 0 bases from J, with 14 bases between. This CDR3 is 16 amino acids long. CDR3 in amino acids: CASSLGGIHPNYGYTF. DNA of the CDR3: TGTGCCAGCAGCTTGGGGGGAATCCACCCTAACTATGGCTACACCTTC.

The chain is built from TRBV18 and TRBJ1-1, with a weak D call TRBD1 (6 bases). CDR1 and CDR2 from the germline V gene are KGHSH and LQKENI. V was trimmed by 3 bases and J by 2 bases, leaving 13 bases between them. The CDR3 totals 15 residues. The CDR3 loop reads CASSPSYRENTEAFF. CDR3 nucleotides: TGTGCCAGCTCACCGAGTTACAGGGAAAACACTGAAGCTTTCTTT.

The chain carries TRBV7-2 and TRBJ2-7; the D is unclear. There are 13 residues in the CDR3. Germline V gives CDR1 SGHTA, CDR2 FQGNSA. V was shortened by 4 bases and J by 2 bases, with 9 bases between the two germline ends. The CDR3 reads CASSSLLAYEQYF. CDR3 coding DNA: TGTGCCAGCAGCTCCCTATTAGCCTACGAGCAGTACTTC.

The chain uses TRBV27 and TRBJ2-7, with 9 bases identical to TRBD1. The CDR3 consists of 15 residues. The V segment lost 6 bases and the J segment 0 bases; nucleotides outside the gene matches: 6. The germline CDR1 and CDR2 sequences are MNHEY and SMNVEV (reference sequence). The CDR3 DNA is TGTGCCAGCAGCCCTGGGACAGGGCCCTCCTACGAGCAGTACTTC. This sequence encodes CASSPGTGPSYEQYF.

This chain joins TRBV12-5 and TRBJ2-1; D ambiguous. Trimming took 3 bases from V and 6 from J, leaving 21 bases between them. In germline, CDR1 is LGHNT, CDR2 FRNRAP. The CDR3 totals 17 residues. The CDR3 loop reads CASGFDPDQPNSNEQFF. The CDR3 bases are TGTGCTAGTGGTTTCGACCCTGACCAACCCAACAGCAATGAGCAGTTCTTC.

In its sample, this clone was seen once. The chain employs TRBV7-3 and TRBJ1-1; 8 bases line up with TRBD1. J gave up 11 bases and V 1 base, and 9 bases lay outside the gene matches. The CDR3 spans 14 residues. Germline V CDR1 and CDR2: SGHTA, FQGTGA. The CDR3 spells CASSLNPGGRAAFF. The CDR3 coding sequence is TGTGCCAGCAGCTTAAACCCAGGGGGCAGAGCGGCTTTCTTT.

This chain uses TRBV7-2 with TRBJ1-2; D is perhaps TRBD1 (5 bases). CDR3 size: 15 residues. Germline V gives CDR1 SGHTA, CDR2 FQGNSA. The V gene lost 2 bases and the J gene lost 0 bases, with 10 bases spanning the gap. CDR3 nucleotide sequence: TGTGCCAGCAGCTTACGGCAGGGCGCTAACTATGGCTACACCTTC. Translation gives CASSLRQGANYGYTF.

This clone was seen just once. The rearrangement joins TRBV6-1 to TRBJ1-1; 11 nucleotides align to TRBD1. CDR1 is MNHNS and CDR2 is SASEGT in the germline V gene. There are 15 residues in the CDR3. V lost 4 bases, J lost 8 bases, and 9 bases stayed unmatched. The chain's CDR3 is CASSGLWTGGAEAFF. In nucleotides, the CDR3 is TGTGCCAGCAGTGGCTTGTGGACAGGGGGCGCGGAAGCTTTCTTT.

Notes on this clone: One end of the junction fails to match germline, which may point to a read error. Other nucleotide sequences in the sample specify the same CDR3. The J gene is TRBJ1-1, the V gene TRBV5-1; 7 bases match TRBD1. Germline CDR1 and CDR2: SGHRS and YFSETQ. CDR3 length equals 14 residues. DNA of the CDR3: TGCGCCAGCAGCCCCGGGACAGTAATACCAGAAGCCTTCTTT. This translates into CASSPGTVIPEAFF.

V and J are TRBV29-1 and TRBJ1-1, with 8 bases matching TRBD1. CDR1 and CDR2 from the germline V gene are SQVTM and ANQGSEA. This CDR3 region has 13 residues. V gave up 4 bases and J gave up 5 bases; unmatched junction bases: 6. CDR3 amino acids: CSVVGQGLTEAFF. CDR3 bases: TGCAGCGTTGTTGGACAGGGTCTAACTGAAGCTTTCTTT. Supplemented by reference TRBV29-1 and TRBJ1-1, the full variable domain reads SAVISQKPSRDICQRGTSLTIQCQVDSQVTMMFWYRQQPGQSLTLIATANQGSEATYESGFVIDKFPISRPNLTFSTLTVSNMSPEDSSIYLCSVVGQGLTEAFFGQGTRLTVV.

V and J are TRBV10-2 and TRBJ2-6; D ambiguous. V dropped 7 bases and J dropped 4 bases, with 8 bases sitting between them. Looked up from germline, CDR1 is WSHSY and CDR2 is SAAADI. The CDR3 extends over 13 amino acids. The CDR3 is CASTEVGANVLTF. The CDR3 DNA sequence: TGCGCCAGCACCGAGGTGGGGGCCAACGTCCTGACTTTC.

The chain couples TRBV28 to TRBJ2-5, with 7 bases fitting TRBD2. The end of the DNA aligns better with TRBJ2-7, so the J call may be wrong. Germline V gene sequence: CDR1 MDHEN, CDR2 SYDVKM. CDR3 length: 14 residues. The CDR3 sequence: CASSRAGDTYEQYF. The CDR3, as DNA: TGTGCCAGCAGCCGTGCGGGAGATACCTACGAGCAGTACTTC.

V usage is TRBV27 and J usage is TRBJ2-5; 10 bases are shared with TRBD2. This CDR3 has 17 amino acids. The ends lost 1 base at V and 1 base at J; junction bases unmatched: 6. Germline-derived CDR1 and CDR2 are MNHEY and SMNVEV (reference sequence). The CDR3 reads CASSLLASGGSQETQYF. The CDR3 DNA sequence: TGTGCCAGCAGTTTATTGGCTAGCGGGGGCTCCCAAGAGACCCAGTACTTC.